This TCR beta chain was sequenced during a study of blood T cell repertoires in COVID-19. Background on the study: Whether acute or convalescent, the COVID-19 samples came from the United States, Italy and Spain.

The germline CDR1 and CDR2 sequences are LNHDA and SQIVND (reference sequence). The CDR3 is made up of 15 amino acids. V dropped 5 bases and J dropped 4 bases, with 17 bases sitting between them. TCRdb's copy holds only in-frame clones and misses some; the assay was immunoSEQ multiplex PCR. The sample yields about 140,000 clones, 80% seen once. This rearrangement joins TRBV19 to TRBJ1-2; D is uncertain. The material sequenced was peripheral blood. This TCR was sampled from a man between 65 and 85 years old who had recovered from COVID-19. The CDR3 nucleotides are TGTGCCAGTAGTCTCCATGTGGAGGGAGCCTATGGCTACACCTTC. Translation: CASSLHVEGAYGYTF.